This T cell receptor beta chain came from a study of regulatory T cells in long-lasting Graves disease. Noted time point: persistent/refractory GD, antithyroid drugs over 5 years with positive TRAb. The TCR library was made from RNA extracted from PBMCs. The CDR3 is 14 amino acids. V lost 2 bases, J lost 4 bases, and 12 bases lay in between. Germline CDR1 SGHNT, CDR2 YYREEE (reference sequence). This clonotype was seen a few times. Assembly of TCR beta libraries relied on iRepertoire HTBI primers together with Arm-PCR of CDR3 regions. Via MiXCR, TCRdb re-called the multiplex PCR reads, giving one row per CDR3 protein. The data show hundreds of thousands of distinct CDR3 sequences, with 30% seen just once and about 40% held by the top ten.

Material: peripheral blood mononuclear cells (PBMCs), obtained when the disease was refractory, from a patient treated with antithyroid drugs. This sequence joins TRBV5-4 and TRBJ1-1; D is ambiguous. The receptor was derived from a female donor with Graves disease. The CDR3 region is CASSFGTWVTEAFF. CDR3 coding DNA: TGTGCCAGCAGCTTTGGTACTTGGGTCACTGAAGCTTTCTTT.